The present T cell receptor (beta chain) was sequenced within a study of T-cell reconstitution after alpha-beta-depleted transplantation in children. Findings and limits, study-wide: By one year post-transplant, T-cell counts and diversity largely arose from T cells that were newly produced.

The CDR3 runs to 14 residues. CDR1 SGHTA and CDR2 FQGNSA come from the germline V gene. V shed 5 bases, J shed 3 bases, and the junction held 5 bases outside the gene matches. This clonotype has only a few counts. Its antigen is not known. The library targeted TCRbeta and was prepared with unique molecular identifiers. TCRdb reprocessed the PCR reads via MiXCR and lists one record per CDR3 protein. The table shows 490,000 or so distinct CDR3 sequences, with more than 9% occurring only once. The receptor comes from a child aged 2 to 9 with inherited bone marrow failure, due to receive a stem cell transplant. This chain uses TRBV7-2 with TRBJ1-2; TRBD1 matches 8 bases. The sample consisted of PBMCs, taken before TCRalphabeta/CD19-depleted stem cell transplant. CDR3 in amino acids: CASSRGQGYYGYTF. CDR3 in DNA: TGTGCCAGCAGCAGAGGACAGGGCTACTATGGCTACACCTTC.